The 9 T cell receptor beta chains below all came from one sample that was sequenced in a study of identical twins. TCRdb redid the calling of the 5' RACE reads with MiXCR, one entry per CDR3 protein. The sample shows hundreds of thousands of distinct CDR3 sequences, about 8% of them seen only once. Another study also made use of these data, one on yellow fever vaccine responses in identical twins.

Sequencing was performed on memory (CD45RO+) T cells sorted from blood. The receptor set was obtained from a woman under 30 in good health.

In its sample, this clonotype was seen many times. V is TRBV29-1 and J is TRBJ2-1; 8 positions agree with TRBD2. J lost 5 bases, V lost 6 bases, and 6 bases had no gene match. The CDR3 contains 13 residues. CDR1 SQVTM and CDR2 ANQGSEA come from the germline V gene. The CDR3 DNA is TGCAGCGTGACTGGCGGGGGGCACAATGAGCAGTTCTTC. Its protein product is CSVTGGGHNEQFF.

This clonotype has only a few counts. The chain is built from TRBV28 and TRBJ1-2; no clear D. CDR1 and CDR2 from the germline V gene are MDHEN and SYDVKM. Between the trimmed V and J ends, which lost 5 bases and 3 bases, there was a span of 7 bases. The CDR3 covers 12 residues. CDR3 in amino acids: CASSTIDYGYTF. CDR3 DNA: TGTGCCAGCAGTACGATCGACTATGGCTACACCTTC.

J is TRBJ2-1 and V is TRBV6-1, with D possibly matching TRBD2 (5 bases). Germline V gene sequence: CDR1 MNHNS, CDR2 SASEGT. V dropped 2 bases and J dropped 3 bases, with 11 bases sitting between them. This CDR3 region has 15 residues. In DNA form, the CDR3 reads TGTGCCAGCAGTGAATTCAGAGACTACTACAATGAGCAGTTCTTC. This translates into CASSEFRDYYNEQFF.

The rearrangement joins TRBV3-1 to TRBJ2-5; 10 bases line up with TRBD2. The CDR3 length is 18 residues. CDR1 and CDR2 (germline): LGHDT, YNNKEL (reference sequence). After removal of 4 bases from V and 5 bases from J, the junction contained 16 bases not matched to a gene. The CDR3 reads CASSPRPSSGGARETQYF. In DNA, the CDR3 is TGTGCCAGCAGCCCTCGCCCTTCAAGCGGGGGGGCCCGGGAGACCCAGTACTTC.

At least ten counts were recorded for this clonotype. The gene calls are TRBV12-3 or TRBV12-4 and TRBJ1-2; 8 bases line up with TRBD1. With V trimmed by 3 bases and J by 6 bases, 6 bases remained unmatched. CDR3 length: 14 residues. DNA of the CDR3: TGTGCCAGCAGTTTCGGACAGGGAAGGGATGGCTACACCTTC. Amino acid sequence: CASSFGQGRDGYTF.

This clonotype appeared a few times. This chain connects TRBV27 to TRBJ1-4; possible D gene TRBD1, 5 bases. Trimming cost V 6 bases and J 12 bases, with 17 bases left between them. The CDR3 is 13 residues long. CDR1 is MNHEY, CDR2 SMNVEV, per germline (reference sequence). This chain's CDR3 is CASSLDRGSELFF. CDR3 DNA: TGTGCCAGCAGCCTTGATCGGGGGTCGGAACTGTTTTTT.

This clonotype was seen many times. V is TRBV5-1 and J is TRBJ1-5; D is unresolved. Trimming took off 1 base at V and 5 bases at J, with 10 bases between the two ends. This CDR3 has 14 residues. CDR1 and CDR2 (germline): SGHRS, YFSETQ. The CDR3 DNA reads as TGCGCCAGCAGCTTGTGGGGAAGGGATCAGCCCCAGCATTTT. It is translated as CASSLWGRDQPQHF.

The table lists this clonotype with a few counts. Here the CDR3 DNA reads TGTGCCAGCAGCTTATCAGGGCCCGCCGAGCAGTACTTC. Residues: CASSLSGPAEQYF. The V gene is TRBV7-2, the J gene TRBJ2-7, with a tentative D call TRBD1 (5 bases). The germline gives CDR1 SGHTA, CDR2 FQGNSA. The CDR3 contains 13 residues. The ends were cut back, 2 bases at V and 6 bases at J, with 11 bases in the middle.

V is TRBV11-2 and J is TRBJ2-2; 15 positions agree with TRBD2. Germline values: CDR1 SGHAT, CDR2 FQNNGV. Trimming removed 5 bases from V and 6 bases from J; junction bases left unmatched: 1. The CDR3 is made up of 15 amino acids. The CDR3 DNA reads as TGTGCCAGCAGCGGACTAGCGGGAGGGTCCGGGGAGCTGTTTTTT. Amino acid sequence: CASSGLAGGSGELFF.